This passage covers 31 T cell receptor beta chains from one sample sequenced in a study of identical twins. Each CDR3 protein is one row after TCRdb ran MiXCR on the 5' RACE reads. Among about 690,000 distinct CDR3 sequences listed, 20% to 25% were seen once. These same records also appear under a second study, on T cells expressing NK-cell markers.

Sequenced sample: PBMCs. These receptors all stem from a woman aged 18-29 years in good health.

This clonotype was found many times. The chain couples TRBV5-1 to TRBJ2-4; D is possibly TRBD2 (6 bases). In germline, CDR1 is SGHRS, CDR2 YFSETQ. This CDR3 comprises 13 residues. The V and J ends lost 7 bases and 5 bases respectively, with 13 bases between them. CDR3 in DNA: TGCGCCAGCGGGGAGGCTAGCCAAAACATTCAGTACTTC. Amino acids: CASGEASQNIQYF.

This clonotype was seen ten or more times. V usage is TRBV10-3 and J usage is TRBJ1-3, with D perhaps matching TRBD1 (5 bases). Trimming took 0 bases from V and 4 from J, leaving 13 bases between them. CDR1 and CDR2 (germline): ENHRY, SYGVKD. CDR3 size: 16 residues. The CDR3 DNA follows: TGTGCCATCAGTGAGTCCTTCCGGGACTCAGGAAACACCATATATTTT. This sequence encodes CAISESFRDSGNTIYF.

The gene calls are TRBV27 and TRBJ2-7; 9 nucleotides match TRBD1. The CDR3 is made up of 15 amino acids. Germline V gives CDR1 MNHEY, CDR2 SMNVEV (reference sequence). The trim removed 6 bases at V and 3 bases at J, leaving 9 bases unmatched. CDR3 sequence reads: CASRISGTGFYEQYF. Written as DNA, the CDR3 is TGTGCCAGCAGGATCTCCGGGACAGGGTTCTACGAGCAGTACTTC.

The V and J genes are TRBV5-6 and TRBJ2-3, with a weak D call TRBD1 (5 bases). Trimming left V 2 bases short and J 1 base short, with 11 bases between. Germline assignment: CDR1 SGHDT and CDR2 YYEEEE. There are 15 residues in the CDR3. The CDR3 loop is CASSFPRAGTDTQYF. For the CDR3, the DNA is TGTGCCAGCAGCTTCCCCAGGGCGGGCACAGATACGCAGTATTTT.

This clonotype was recorded a few times. The genes are TRBV3-1 and TRBJ2-2; D assignment may be TRBD1 or TRBD2 (6 bases each). In germline, CDR1 is LGHDT, CDR2 YNNKEL (reference sequence). Trimming left V 3 bases short and J 1 base short, with 12 bases between. The CDR3 length is 16 residues. Written as DNA, the CDR3 is TGTGCCAGCAGCCATTCGGGGGCCAGGAACACCGGGGAGCTGTTTTTT. Translation gives CASSHSGARNTGELFF.

The V gene is TRBV7-9, the J gene TRBJ1-5; D is unclear. Trimming shortened V by 1 base and J by 9 bases, and 7 bases separated the two germline ends. Germline V gene sequence: CDR1 SEHNR, CDR2 FQNEAQ (reference sequence). The CDR3 runs to 12 residues. CDR3 amino acids: CASSLGGPPQHF. In nucleotides, the CDR3 is TGTGCCAGCAGCTTAGGAGGGCCGCCCCAGCATTTT.

The CDR3 DNA sequence: TGTGCCAGCAGCCAAGGTCTCGAACTCGGAGAGCAGTACTTC. Translated, it gives CASSQGLELGEQYF. The chain couples TRBV4-2 to TRBJ2-7; D is unresolved. The CDR3 extends over 14 amino acids. From germline, CDR1 is LGHNA and CDR2 YNFKEQ. Trimming took 1 base from V and 7 from J, leaving 14 bases between them.

The chain combines TRBV20-1 with TRBJ1-5; D might be TRBD1 (6 bases). The germline CDR1 and CDR2 sequences are DFQATT and SNEGSKA (reference sequence). The CDR3 spans 13 residues. Trimming took 4 bases from V and 8 from J, leaving 15 bases between them. This CDR3 is CSAIYGGKEPQHF. The CDR3 bases are TGCAGTGCTATTTACGGGGGCAAGGAGCCCCAGCATTTT.

This clonotype came up many times. The chain links TRBV7-9 to TRBJ2-1, with D unresolved. Germline values: CDR1 SEHNR, CDR2 FQNEAQ (reference sequence). CDR3 size: 15 residues. V was pared by 1 base and J by 7 bases, with 14 bases between. CDR3 in DNA: TGTGCCAGCAGCTTAGTGGCAGGCAGGTCAAATGAGCAGTTCTTC. Its protein is CASSLVAGRSNEQFF.

This clonotype was seen many times. The rearrangement joins TRBV6-2 or TRBV6-3 to TRBJ1-1; D remains ambiguous. The CDR3 is made up of 16 amino acids. Germline assignment: CDR1 MNHEY and CDR2 SVGEGT. V was trimmed by 5 bases and J by 4 bases, leaving 20 bases between them. The CDR3 DNA follows: TGTGCCAGCAGTCCAAAATACAAGAGGTGGGCCACTGAAGCTTTCTTT. Protein: CASSPKYKRWATEAFF.

The V and J genes are TRBV20-1 and TRBJ2-1, with 9 positions matching TRBD2. The CDR3 extends over 15 amino acids. V trimming: 1 base; J trimming: 6 bases; junction bases outside the gene matches: 7. Looked up from germline, CDR1 is DFQATT and CDR2 is SNEGSKA (reference sequence). The CDR3 DNA reads as TGCAGTGCTAGAGCAAGACCGGGACTAGCCAATGAGCAGTTCTTC. It translates to CSARARPGLANEQFF.

About this clonotype itself: The missing conserved phenylalanine or tryptophan at the end of this CDR3 makes a read error likely. This sequence joins TRBV10-3 and TRBJ2-1; possibly TRBD2 for D (6 bases). The CDR3 runs 11 residues. CDR1 is ENHRY and CDR2 is SYGVKD in the germline V gene. Between the trimmed V and J ends, which lost 8 bases and 9 bases, there was a span of 11 bases. This CDR3 is CAIRVGSEQFL. The CDR3 DNA reads as TGTGCCATCCGCGTCGGGAGTGAGCAGTTCCTC.

As regards this clonotype: The germline gene is not matched at one end of the junction; a read error may be the cause. The J gene is TRBJ2-1, the V gene TRBV7-9, with no clear D. This CDR3 region has 12 residues. CDR1 and CDR2 from the germline V gene are SEHNR and FQNEAQ (reference sequence). The CDR3 spells CASSPTPNGQFF. CDR3 sequence (DNA): TGTGCCAGCAGCCCCACACCAAATGGGCAGTTCTTC. The full variable domain, with the rest looked up from reference TRBV7-9 and TRBJ2-1, is DTGVSQNPRHKITKRGQNVTFRCDPISEHNRLYWYRQTLGQGPEFLTYFQNEAQLEKSRLLSDRFSAERPKGSFSTLEIQRTEQGDSAMYLCASSPTPNGQFFGPGTRLTVL.

This clonotype has just a few counts. The V and J genes are TRBV7-8 and TRBJ1-2, with D unclear. Germline V gene data show CDR1 as SGHVS and CDR2 as FQNEAQ. V shed 1 base and J shed 0 bases, with 6 bases lying between them. The CDR3 has 14 residues. The CDR3 DNA follows: TGTGCCAGCAGCTTAGAAGCCTCTAACTATGGCTACACCTTC. It translates to CASSLEASNYGYTF.

CDR3 in amino acids: CASRGTMNTEAFF. The CDR3 nucleotides are TGCGCCAGCAGGGGAACAATGAACACTGAAGCTTTCTTT. V usage is TRBV10-1 and J usage is TRBJ1-1; D not certain. Trimming removed 6 bases from V and 0 bases from J, with 8 bases in between. This CDR3 contains 13 residues. The germline V gene encodes CDR1 WNHNN and CDR2 SYGVQD (reference sequence).

The CDR3 region is CASTSKGGSSYNEQFF. The CDR3 nucleotides read TGTGCCAGCACCTCGAAGGGGGGGAGCTCCTACAATGAGCAGTTCTTC. The J gene is TRBJ2-1, the V gene TRBV7-6; D may be TRBD2 (7 bases). The length of the CDR3 is 16 residues. Germline V CDR1 and CDR2: SGHVS, FNYEAQ. Trimming removed 7 bases at V and 0 bases at J, with 16 bases between.

J is TRBJ2-7 and V is TRBV7-2; 7 bases align to TRBD2. CDR1 is SGHTA, CDR2 FQGNSA, per germline. After removal of 6 bases from V and 2 bases from J, the junction contained 7 bases not matched to a gene. The CDR3 covers 14 residues. CDR3 nucleotides: TGTGCCAGCAGGTCATCTAGCGGACCCTACGAGCAGTACTTC. Amino acids: CASRSSSGPYEQYF.

This clonotype has at least ten counts. The V and J genes are TRBV6-5 and TRBJ1-1; tentative D call: TRBD1 (5 bases). V was shortened by 2 bases and J by 0 bases, with 7 bases between the two germline ends. The germline gives CDR1 MNHEY, CDR2 SVGAGI. This CDR3 spans 14 amino acids. CDR3 loop: CASSYGAVNTEAFF. In DNA form, the CDR3 reads TGTGCCAGCAGTTACGGGGCGGTGAACACTGAAGCTTTCTTT.

The J gene is TRBJ2-7, the V gene TRBV7-3; D unresolved. The V gene's germline CDR1 is SGHTA and CDR2 FQGTGA. V was trimmed by 3 bases and J by 0 bases, leaving 18 bases between them. This CDR3 region has 17 residues. CDR3 DNA sequence: TGTGCCAGCAGCTTGCCCGCCGACCGAGAATCCTCCTACGAGCAGTACTTC. Its protein is CASSLPADRESSYEQYF.

This chain connects TRBV4-1 to TRBJ2-2; D possibly corresponds to TRBD2 (5 bases). The length of the CDR3 is 13 residues. Trimming took 2 bases from V and 7 from J, leaving 8 bases between them. Germline CDR1 MGHRA, CDR2 YSYEKL. This CDR3 reads CASSQSGGGELFF. For the CDR3, the DNA is TGCGCCAGCAGCCAAAGCGGAGGCGGGGAGCTGTTTTTT.

This chain joins TRBV7-6 and TRBJ2-7; D call uncertain. V lost 3 bases to trimming and J lost 2 bases, with 11 bases between them. Looked up from germline, CDR1 is SGHVS and CDR2 is FNYEAQ. CDR3 length equals 14 residues. This chain's CDR3 is CASSLAPETYEQYF. DNA for the CDR3: TGTGCCAGCAGCTTGGCGCCAGAAACCTACGAGCAGTACTTC.

CDR3 sequence reads: CASERGGGPSLADTQYF. DNA of the CDR3: TGTGCCAGTGAGCGGGGCGGGGGGCCTTCTCTGGCAGATACGCAGTATTTT. The J gene is TRBJ2-3, the V gene TRBV9; 8 positions agree with TRBD2. Germline CDR1 SGDLS, CDR2 YYNGEE. V shed 8 bases and J 4 bases; nucleotides not matched to a gene: 18. The CDR3 contains 17 residues.

The genes are TRBV12-3 or TRBV12-4 and TRBJ1-4; 8 positions agree with TRBD1. This CDR3 has 16 amino acids. Trimming removed 5 bases from V and 0 bases from J; junction bases left unmatched: 5. Written as DNA, the CDR3 is TGTGCCAGCAGTCTTCGACAGGGGACAACTAATGAAAAACTGTTTTTT. Protein product: CASSLRQGTTNEKLFF.

The rearrangement links TRBV6-2 or TRBV6-3 to TRBJ2-1; 9 positions agree with TRBD2. This CDR3 region has 15 residues. J lost 1 base, V lost 6 bases, and 4 bases had no gene match. The germline V gene has CDR1 MNHEY and CDR2 SVGEGT. The CDR3 DNA is TGTGCCAGCAGACGAACTAGCGGGTCCTACAATGAGCAGTTCTTC. Translating gives CASRRTSGSYNEQFF.

The chain links TRBV7-9 to TRBJ1-1; perhaps TRBD1 as D (5 bases). Trimming left V 5 bases short and J 3 bases short, with 13 bases between. Germline V gene data show CDR1 as SEHNR and CDR2 as FQNEAQ (reference sequence). CDR3 length: 14 amino acids. For the CDR3, the DNA is TGTGCCAGCAGCCCCCAGGGACCGGACACTGAAGCTTTCTTT. It encodes CASSPQGPDTEAFF.

This clonotype appeared a few times. This chain joins TRBV15 and TRBJ2-1; 7 bases line up with TRBD1. The trim removed 3 bases at V and 4 bases at J, leaving 6 bases unmatched. Per the germline V gene, CDR1 is LNHNV and CDR2 is YYDKDF (reference sequence). The CDR3 is 15 residues long. CDR3 in amino acids: CATSRAPRGYNEQFF. The DNA of the CDR3 is TGTGCCACCAGCAGGGCCCCCAGGGGGTACAATGAGCAGTTCTTC.

This chain links TRBV7-8 with TRBJ2-5; D not resolved. This CDR3 is built from 13 residues. V gave up 3 bases and J gave up 3 bases, with 8 bases separating them. The V gene's germline CDR1 is SGHVS and CDR2 FQNEAQ. CDR3 bases: TGTGCCAGCAGCTTCCACAGCAAAGAGACCCAGTACTTC. It codes for CASSFHSKETQYF.

This clonotype was seen a few times. V gene TRBV20-1 combines with J gene TRBJ2-3; maybe TRBD2 (6 bases). Germline loops: CDR1 DFQATT, CDR2 SNEGSKA (reference sequence). V lost 5 bases to trimming and J lost 5 bases, with 14 bases between them. This CDR3 contains 13 residues. CDR3 nucleotide sequence: TGCAGTGCTCCAGGTGGGGGGAAAGATACGCAGTATTTT. It translates to CSAPGGGKDTQYF.

The V call is TRBV6-2 or TRBV6-3, the J call TRBJ2-5; TRBD2 matches 14 bases. The CDR3 covers 19 residues. The J segment lost 3 bases and the V segment lost 2 bases, leaving 11 bases of the junction unmatched. Per the germline V gene, CDR1 is MNHEY and CDR2 is SVGEGT. CDR3 protein: CASSYTLGLAGGGEETQYF. CDR3 nucleotide sequence: TGTGCCAGCAGTTACACCCTCGGACTAGCGGGAGGAGGGGAAGAGACCCAGTACTTC.

The rearrangement joins TRBV20-1 to TRBJ2-1, with D perhaps matching TRBD2 (6 bases). Germline values: CDR1 DFQATT, CDR2 SNEGSKA (reference sequence). The CDR3 runs to 15 residues. Trimming took 3 bases from V and 0 from J, leaving 12 bases between them. The CDR3: CSASFGGGSYNEQFF. The CDR3 DNA reads TGCAGTGCTAGCTTCGGGGGTGGCTCCTACAATGAGCAGTTCTTC.

This clonotype has ten or more counts. The chain combines TRBV9 with TRBJ2-1; D remains ambiguous. V was clipped by 0 bases and J by 3 bases, with 10 bases between them. The CDR3 has 15 residues. Germline CDR1 SGDLS, CDR2 YYNGEE. The CDR3 reads CASSVGASYYNEQFF. In DNA form, the CDR3 reads TGTGCCAGCAGCGTAGGGGCGTCATACTACAATGAGCAGTTCTTC.